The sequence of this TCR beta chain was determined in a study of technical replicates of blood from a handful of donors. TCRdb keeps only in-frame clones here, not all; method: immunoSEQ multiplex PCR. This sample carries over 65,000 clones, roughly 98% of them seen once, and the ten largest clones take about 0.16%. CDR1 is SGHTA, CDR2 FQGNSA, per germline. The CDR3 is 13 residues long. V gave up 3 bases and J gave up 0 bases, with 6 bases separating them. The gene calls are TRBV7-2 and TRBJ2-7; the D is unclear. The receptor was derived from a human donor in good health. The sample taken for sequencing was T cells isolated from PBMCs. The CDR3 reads CASSFSVSYEQYF. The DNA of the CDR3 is TGTGCCAGCAGCTTTTCTGTCTCCTACGAGCAGTACTTC.